These 32 T cell receptor beta chains originate from one sample sequenced in a study of OX40 agonist ivuxolimab in advanced cancers. Here immunoSEQ multiplex PCR was the method, and the copy in TCRdb shows in-frame clones only, minus some. Of about 50,000 clones in the sample, 85% to 90% were seen once. The sequenced sample was CD4+ or CD8+ T cells sorted from blood, obtained in a trial of the OX40 agonist ivuxolimab. These receptors were collected from an adult with an advanced solid tumor such as melanoma, head and neck, liver or kidney cancer.

This clone has just a few counts. This chain uses TRBV5-1 with TRBJ1-4; tentatively, D is TRBD1 (6 bases). The CDR3 is made up of 15 amino acids. CDR1 is SGHRS and CDR2 is YFSETQ in the germline V gene. V was clipped by 5 bases and J by 8 bases, with 19 bases between them. This CDR3 reads CASSPIGGALEKLFF. Written as DNA, the CDR3 is TGCGCCAGCAGTCCAATCGGGGGCGCGCTGGAAAAACTGTTTTTT.

In the case of this clone: Other DNA sequences in the same sample also yield this CDR3. V and J are TRBV30 and TRBJ2-5; no definite D call. Trimming took 0 bases from V and 4 from J, leaving 3 bases between them. CDR1 and CDR2 from the germline V gene are GTSNPN and SVGIG (reference sequence). The CDR3 runs 11 residues. The CDR3 loop is CAWSVGETQYF. CDR3 bases: TGTGCCTGGAGTGTAGGAGAGACCCAGTACTTC.

This chain links TRBV5-1 with TRBJ2-1; D is perhaps TRBD2 (7 bases). The V gene lost 0 bases and the J gene lost 5 bases, with 24 bases spanning the gap. CDR1 is SGHRS, CDR2 YFSETQ, per germline. This CDR3 has 19 residues. The CDR3, as DNA: TGCGCCAGCAGCTTGGGCCCCAAGGGGGGGACCAGATCGGACAATGAGCAGTTCTTC. Translated: CASSLGPKGGTRSDNEQFF.

On this clone: Mismatch with germline at one junction end may stem from a read error. This chain uses TRBV30 with TRBJ1-6; the D gene is possibly TRBD1 (5 bases). The CDR3 consists of 11 residues. Germline-derived CDR1 and CDR2 are GTSNPN and SVGIG (reference sequence). The CDR3 sequence is CAWSIGGAPNF. The CDR3 DNA follows: TGTGCCTGGAGTATTGGTGGGGCCCCGAACTTT.

The chain is built from TRBV2 and TRBJ1-4, with TRBD1 as a possible D gene (6 bases). Per the germline V gene, CDR1 is SNHLY and CDR2 is FYNNEI. V was pared by 8 bases and J by 5 bases, with 12 bases between. This CDR3 has 13 amino acids. Written as DNA, the CDR3 is TGTGCCAGCCAGGGGTCCCTCAATGAAAAACTGTTTTTT. Its protein product is CASQGSLNEKLFF.

DNA for the CDR3: TGTGCCAGCAGTCGCGAGGGCGTATATGAGCAGTTCTTC. This sequence encodes CASSREGVYEQFF. The V gene is TRBV5-4, the J gene TRBJ2-1, with a tentative D call TRBD2 (5 bases). The CDR3 consists of 13 residues. Germline V gene lookup returns CDR1 SGHNT and CDR2 YYREEE (reference sequence). V was shortened by 5 bases and J by 8 bases, with 14 bases between the two germline ends.

The V call is TRBV4-1, the J call TRBJ1-3; no clear D. The CDR3 is 16 residues long. V shed 1 base and J shed 2 bases, with 12 bases lying between them. CDR1 and CDR2 (germline): MGHRA, YSYEKL. CDR3 in DNA: TGCGCCAGCAGCCAAGGACGACGCGGAGCTGGAAACACCATATATTTT. It specifies CASSQGRRGAGNTIYF.

The chain has TRBV2 and TRBJ2-3; 8 bases fit TRBD1. J lost 13 bases, V lost 5 bases, and 2 bases had no gene match. The CDR3 contains 10 residues. Germline V gene sequence: CDR1 SNHLY, CDR2 FYNNEI. The CDR3 reads CASSRQGKYF. CDR3 DNA sequence: TGTGCCAGCAGTCGACAGGGGAAGTATTTT.

The chain links TRBV7-7 to TRBJ2-5, with 12 nucleotides matching TRBD2. Germline lookup yields CDR1 SSHAT and CDR2 FNYEAQ (reference sequence). This CDR3 is built from 16 residues. V lost 3 bases, J lost 5 bases, and 7 bases stayed unmatched. CDR3 loop: CASSFRLAGVGETQYF. CDR3 bases: TGTGCCAGCAGCTTCCGACTAGCGGGAGTGGGGGAGACCCAGTACTTC.

J is TRBJ2-1 and V is TRBV11-3; tentatively, D is TRBD2 (6 bases). CDR1 SGHNT and CDR2 YENEEA come from the germline V gene. The ends were cut back, 2 bases at V and 7 bases at J, with 9 bases in the middle. This CDR3 is built from 13 residues. CDR3 in amino acids: CASSLLAENEQFF. CDR3 DNA: TGTGCCAGCAGCTTATTAGCGGAAAATGAGCAGTTCTTC.

The chain uses TRBV15 and TRBJ1-4; 7 bases map to TRBD1. Trimming took 0 bases from V and 8 from J; bases not matched to a gene: 9. The CDR3 extends over 16 amino acids. Germline CDR1 and CDR2: LNHNV and YYDKDF (reference sequence). Here the CDR3 DNA reads TGTGCCACCAGCAGAGATCTGGCAGGGGGGGAGGAAAAACTGTTTTTT. Translating gives CATSRDLAGGEEKLFF.

The table lists this clone with a count of one. The chain links TRBV27 to TRBJ2-5, with a weak D call TRBD2 (6 bases). From germline, CDR1 is MNHEY and CDR2 SMNVEV (reference sequence). V lost 6 bases and J 4 bases, leaving 12 bases between the germline ends. The CDR3 totals 13 residues. The CDR3: CASRQTGVETQYF. The CDR3 DNA follows: TGTGCCAGCAGACAAACGGGGGTAGAGACCCAGTACTTC.

The J gene is TRBJ2-2, the V gene TRBV30; 8 nucleotides agree with TRBD1. This CDR3 comprises 17 residues. CDR1 is GTSNPN and CDR2 is SVGIG in the germline V gene (reference sequence). V was pared by 3 bases and J by 2 bases, with 11 bases of the junction left unmatched. CDR3 coding DNA: TGTGCCTGGAGGAATGGGGCCAGGGGGCATAACACCGGGGAGCTGTTTTTT. It is translated as CAWRNGARGHNTGELFF.

V is TRBV11-2 and J is TRBJ1-2; tentative D call: TRBD1 (5 bases). V lost 5 bases and J 7 bases, leaving 17 bases between the germline ends. This CDR3 contains 14 residues. Germline CDR1 SGHAT, CDR2 FQNNGV. The CDR3 DNA sequence: TGTGCCAGCAGCGGAAGAGCACAGGCTCGTGGCTACACCTTC. Its translation: CASSGRAQARGYTF.

CDR3 sequence: CASRRTGAYEQYF. The CDR3 DNA is TGTGCCAGCAGGCGGACAGGCGCCTACGAGCAGTACTTC. The chain links TRBV28 to TRBJ2-7, with 7 bases matching TRBD1. This CDR3 is built from 13 residues. Trimming took 6 bases from V and 2 from J; bases not matched to a gene: 4. Germline assignment: CDR1 MDHEN and CDR2 SYDVKM.

The chain links TRBV9 to TRBJ2-7; 7 nucleotides align to TRBD1. The J segment lost 3 bases and the V segment lost 0 bases, leaving 6 bases of the junction unmatched. Germline CDR1 is SGDLS and CDR2 is YYNGEE. The CDR3 has 15 residues. CDR3 sequence (DNA): TGTGCCAGCAGCGTAGGTGCAGGGGGTATCTACGAGCAGTACTTC. This translates into CASSVGAGGIYEQYF.

The chain recombines TRBV6-1 with TRBJ1-4, with no clear D. V was pared by 6 bases and J by 4 bases, with 3 bases between. Per the germline V gene, CDR1 is MNHNS and CDR2 is SASEGT. The CDR3 is 11 amino acids. CDR3 amino acids: CASSYNEKLFF. DNA of the CDR3: TGTGCCAGCAGCTATAATGAAAAACTGTTTTTT.

With regard to this clone: The same CDR3 is also encoded by other DNA sequences in this sample. V gene TRBV10-3 combines with J gene TRBJ2-7; D is unclear. The CDR3 consists of 12 residues. From germline, CDR1 is ENHRY and CDR2 SYGVKD. Trimming pared 3 bases from V and 4 bases from J, leaving 7 bases between. The CDR3 DNA sequence: TGTGCCATCAGTGACACATTTTACGAGCAGTACTTC. Its translation: CAISDTFYEQYF.

This chain links TRBV4-1 with TRBJ1-3, with unresolved D. From germline, CDR1 is MGHRA and CDR2 YSYEKL. V gave up 0 bases and J gave up 2 bases, with 8 bases separating them. This CDR3 region has 15 residues. CDR3 loop: CASSQEGMAGNTIYF. CDR3 sequence (DNA): TGCGCCAGCAGCCAAGAGGGTATGGCTGGAAACACCATATATTTT.

The CDR3: CASSIVGTGELFF. CDR3 coding DNA: TGTGCCAGTAGTATTGTTGGAACCGGGGAGCTGTTTTTT. V gene TRBV19 combines with J gene TRBJ2-2; D unresolved. CDR3 length: 13 amino acids. V was trimmed by 3 bases and J by 5 bases, leaving 7 bases between them. Germline assignment: CDR1 LNHDA and CDR2 SQIVND (reference sequence).

The chain recombines TRBV6-1 with TRBJ2-1, with D possibly matching TRBD2 (6 bases). V was pared by 5 bases and J by 5 bases, with 13 bases between. This CDR3 has 14 residues. Germline CDR1 MNHNS, CDR2 SASEGT. The CDR3 DNA sequence: TGTGCCAGCAGTTTAGCGGATCTAGACAATGAGCAGTTCTTC. Amino acid sequence: CASSLADLDNEQFF.

The gene calls are TRBV29-1 and TRBJ2-5, with D perhaps being TRBD1 or TRBD2 (5 bases each). CDR1 and CDR2 from the germline V gene are SQVTM and ANQGSEA. The CDR3 consists of 16 residues. Trimming took 4 bases from V and 4 from J, leaving 22 bases between them. The CDR3 is CSVGSGQGFSLETQYF. The DNA for the CDR3 is TGCAGCGTTGGGTCGGGGCAGGGTTTCAGCTTAGAGACCCAGTACTTC.

As concerns this clone: This same CDR3 is encoded by further DNA sequences in the sample. The chain employs TRBV6-5 and TRBJ2-7; TRBD2 matches at 12 bases. CDR1 MNHEY and CDR2 SVGAGI come from the germline V gene. J lost 4 bases, V lost 5 bases, and 6 bases had no gene match. The CDR3 has 15 amino acids. The CDR3 DNA reads TGTGCCAGCAGTAGTCCCGGGACTAGCGGGTACGAGCAGTACTTC. Translating it yields CASSSPGTSGYEQYF.

The rearrangement uses TRBV19 and TRBJ1-4, with a possible D match to TRBD1 (5 bases). CDR3 size: 16 residues. Trimming shortened V by 4 bases and J by 6 bases, and 18 bases separated the two germline ends. From germline, CDR1 is LNHDA and CDR2 SQIVND (reference sequence). The DNA for the CDR3 is TGTGCCAGTAGTACCATCCGCAGTCTAGGGGATGAAAAACTGTTTTTT. It translates to CASSTIRSLGDEKLFF.

The chain carries TRBV19 and TRBJ2-4, with 7 nucleotides matching TRBD2. V lost 3 bases to trimming and J lost 6 bases; unmatched junction nucleotides: 2. The CDR3 is 13 residues long. Looked up from germline, CDR1 is LNHDA and CDR2 is SQIVND (reference sequence). The CDR3 region has the DNA TGTGCCAGTAGTATCAGCGGGGTAAACATTCAGTACTTC. As protein: CASSISGVNIQYF.

CDR3 protein: CATSRGQGLGETQYF. The CDR3 nucleotides read TGTGCCACCAGCAGGGGACAGGGGCTCGGAGAGACCCAGTACTTC. The genes are TRBV15 and TRBJ2-5; TRBD1 aligns across 10 bases. The CDR3 totals 15 residues. The V and J ends lost 3 bases and 4 bases, in that order; junction bases with no gene match: 5. From germline, CDR1 is LNHNV and CDR2 YYDKDF (reference sequence). The full variable domain, in which reference TRBV15 and TRBJ2-5 provide the parts outside the CDR3, is DAMVIQNPRYQVTQFGKPVTLSCSQTLNHNVMYWYQQKSSQAPKLLFHYYDKDFNNEADTPDNFQSRRPNTSFCFLDIRSPGLGDTAMYLCATSRGQGLGETQYFGPGTRLLVL.

The J gene is TRBJ2-3, the V gene TRBV28; TRBD1 matches at 8 bases. J lost 5 bases, V lost 6 bases, and 10 bases had no gene match. CDR3 length equals 15 residues. Looked up from germline, CDR1 is MDHEN and CDR2 is SYDVKM. The CDR3 bases are TGTGCCAGCAGCTCCGCAGGGGGCGGGTTAGATACGCAGTATTTT. Translating it yields CASSSAGGGLDTQYF.

The chain joins TRBV15 to TRBJ2-1; maybe TRBD1 (6 bases). The germline V and J ends were trimmed by 3 bases and 10 bases, with 13 bases remaining between them. This CDR3 region has 13 residues. Looked up from germline, CDR1 is LNHNV and CDR2 is YYDKDF (reference sequence). CDR3 sequence (DNA): TGTGCCACCAGCAGGGACAGTGGCTACGAGCAGTTCTTC. This sequence encodes CATSRDSGYEQFF. Together with reference TRBV15 and TRBJ2-1, the CDR3 gives the full variable domain: DAMVIQNPRYQVTQFGKPVTLSCSQTLNHNVMYWYQQKSSQAPKLLFHYYDKDFNNEADTPDNFQSRRPNTSFCFLDIRSPGLGDTAMYLCATSRDSGYEQFFGPGTRLTVL.

The sample holds one count of this clone. J is TRBJ1-1 and V is TRBV14; weak D call: TRBD1 (5 bases). The CDR3 consists of 13 residues. Trimming left V 3 bases short and J 1 base short, with 6 bases between. CDR1 is SGHDN and CDR2 is FVKESK in the germline V gene. The CDR3 nucleotides are TGTGCCAGCAGCCAGGACACGAACACTGAAGCTTTCTTT. Amino acid sequence: CASSQDTNTEAFF. Supplemented by reference TRBV14 and TRBJ1-1, the full variable domain reads EAGVTQFPSHSVIEKGQTVTLRCDPISGHDNLYWYRRVMGKEIKFLLHFVKESKQDESGMPNNRFLAERTGGTYSTLKVQPAELEDSGVYFCASSQDTNTEAFFGQGTRLTVV.

The chain employs TRBV7-2 and TRBJ1-2; no clear D gene. The CDR3 has 11 amino acids. V dropped 7 bases and J dropped 2 bases, with 5 bases sitting between them. Germline CDR1 is SGHTA and CDR2 is FQGNSA. This CDR3 reads CASTANYGYTF. DNA of the CDR3: TGTGCCAGCACCGCAAACTATGGCTACACCTTC.

This chain's CDR3 is CASKGQGADSPLHF. The CDR3 DNA sequence: TGTGCCAGCAAAGGACAGGGGGCGGATTCACCCCTCCACTTT. The chain has TRBV2 and TRBJ1-6, with 11 bases fitting TRBD1. In germline, CDR1 is SNHLY, CDR2 FYNNEI. CDR3 length: 14 amino acids. V dropped 7 bases and J dropped 8; count of bases not matched to a gene: 4.

The chain links TRBV5-4 to TRBJ2-3; 12 bases are a match to TRBD2. With 7 bases clipped from V and 0 bases from J, the junction kept 9 bases outside the gene matches. CDR3 size: 17 residues. Germline loops: CDR1 SGHNT, CDR2 YYREEE (reference sequence). The CDR3, as DNA: TGTGCCAGCCGTCTAGCGGGGGGGGTTACCAGCACAGATACGCAGTATTTT. Its protein product is CASRLAGGVTSTDTQYF.